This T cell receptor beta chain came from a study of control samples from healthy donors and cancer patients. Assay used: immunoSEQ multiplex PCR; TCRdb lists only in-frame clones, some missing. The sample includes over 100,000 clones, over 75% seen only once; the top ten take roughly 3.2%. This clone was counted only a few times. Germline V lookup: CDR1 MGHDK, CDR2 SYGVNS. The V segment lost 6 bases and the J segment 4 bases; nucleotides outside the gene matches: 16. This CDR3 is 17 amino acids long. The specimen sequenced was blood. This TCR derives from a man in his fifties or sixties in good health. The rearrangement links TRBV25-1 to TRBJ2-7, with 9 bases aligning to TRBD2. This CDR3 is CASSRSSGTVPGYEQYF. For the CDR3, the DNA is TGTGCCAGCAGCCGGTCTAGCGGGACGGTGCCGGGATACGAGCAGTACTTC.